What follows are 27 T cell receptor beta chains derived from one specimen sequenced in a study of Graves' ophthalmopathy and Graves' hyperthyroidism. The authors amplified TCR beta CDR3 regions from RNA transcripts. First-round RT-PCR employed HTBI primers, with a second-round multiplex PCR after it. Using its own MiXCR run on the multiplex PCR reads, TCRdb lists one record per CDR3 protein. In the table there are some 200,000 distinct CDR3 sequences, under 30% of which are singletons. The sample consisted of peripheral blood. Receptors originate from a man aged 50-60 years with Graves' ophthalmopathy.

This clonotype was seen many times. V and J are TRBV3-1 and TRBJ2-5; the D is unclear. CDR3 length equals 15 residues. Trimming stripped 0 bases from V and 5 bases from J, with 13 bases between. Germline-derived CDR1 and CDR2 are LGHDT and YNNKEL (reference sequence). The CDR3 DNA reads TGTGCCAGCAGCCAAGATATCACCATGTGGGAGACCCAGTACTTC. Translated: CASSQDITMWETQYF.

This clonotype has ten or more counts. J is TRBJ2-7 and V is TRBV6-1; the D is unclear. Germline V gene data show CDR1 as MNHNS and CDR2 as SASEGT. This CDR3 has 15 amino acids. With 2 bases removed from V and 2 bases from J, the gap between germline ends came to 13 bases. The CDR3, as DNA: TGTGCCAGCAGTGAATTAGCTGACTGGGCCTACGAGCAGTACTTC. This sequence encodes CASSELADWAYEQYF.

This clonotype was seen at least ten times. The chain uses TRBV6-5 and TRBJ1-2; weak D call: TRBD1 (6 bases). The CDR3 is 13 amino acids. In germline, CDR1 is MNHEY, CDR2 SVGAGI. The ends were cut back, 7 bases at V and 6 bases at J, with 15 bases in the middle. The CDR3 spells CASTRAGANGYTF. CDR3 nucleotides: TGTGCCAGCACGAGGGCAGGGGCCAATGGCTACACCTTC.

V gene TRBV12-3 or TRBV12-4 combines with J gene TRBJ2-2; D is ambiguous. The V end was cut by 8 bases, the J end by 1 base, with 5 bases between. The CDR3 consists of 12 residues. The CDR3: CASGWNTGELFF. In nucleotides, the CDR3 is TGTGCCAGCGGGTGGAACACCGGGGAGCTGTTTTTT.

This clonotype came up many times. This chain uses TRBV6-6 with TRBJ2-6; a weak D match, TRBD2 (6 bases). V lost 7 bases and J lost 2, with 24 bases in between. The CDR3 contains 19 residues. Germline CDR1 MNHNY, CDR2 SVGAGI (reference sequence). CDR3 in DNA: TGTGCCAGCACCAAGGGTCAGGCGCGGGGTCTGGCTGGGGCCAACGTCCTGACTTTC. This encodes CASTKGQARGLAGANVLTF.

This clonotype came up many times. CDR3 residues: CASSDGYSNQPQHF. CDR3 DNA sequence: TGTGCCAGCAGTGACGGTTATAGCAATCAGCCCCAGCATTTT. The chain uses TRBV25-1 and TRBJ1-5; D gene unclear. The CDR3 has 14 residues. Per the germline V gene, CDR1 is MGHDK and CDR2 is SYGVNS. V was pared by 3 bases and J by 0 bases, with 6 bases between.

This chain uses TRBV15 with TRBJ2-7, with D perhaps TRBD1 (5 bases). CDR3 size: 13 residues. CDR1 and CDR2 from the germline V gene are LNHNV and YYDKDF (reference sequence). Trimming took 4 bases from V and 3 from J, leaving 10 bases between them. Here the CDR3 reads CATSTNRGYEQYF. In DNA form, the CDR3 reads TGTGCCACCAGCACAAATAGGGGCTACGAGCAGTACTTC.

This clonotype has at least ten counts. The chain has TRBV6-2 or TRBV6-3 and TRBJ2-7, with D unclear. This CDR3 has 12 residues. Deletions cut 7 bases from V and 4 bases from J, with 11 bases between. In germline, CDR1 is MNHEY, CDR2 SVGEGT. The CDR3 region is CASTSVGYEQYF. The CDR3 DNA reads TGTGCCAGCACCTCAGTAGGGTACGAGCAGTACTTC.

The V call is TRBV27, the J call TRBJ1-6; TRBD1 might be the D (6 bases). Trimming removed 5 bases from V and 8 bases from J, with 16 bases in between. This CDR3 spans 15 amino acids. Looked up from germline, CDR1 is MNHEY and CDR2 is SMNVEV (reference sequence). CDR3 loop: CASSKYREEDSPLHF. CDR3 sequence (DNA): TGTGCCAGCAGTAAATACAGGGAGGAAGATTCACCCCTCCACTTT.

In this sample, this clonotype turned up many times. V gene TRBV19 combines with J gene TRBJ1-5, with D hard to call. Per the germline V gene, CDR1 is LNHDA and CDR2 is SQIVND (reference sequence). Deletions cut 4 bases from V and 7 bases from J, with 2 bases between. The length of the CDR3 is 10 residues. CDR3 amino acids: CASSTQPQHF. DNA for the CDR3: TGTGCCAGTAGTACGCAGCCCCAGCATTTT.

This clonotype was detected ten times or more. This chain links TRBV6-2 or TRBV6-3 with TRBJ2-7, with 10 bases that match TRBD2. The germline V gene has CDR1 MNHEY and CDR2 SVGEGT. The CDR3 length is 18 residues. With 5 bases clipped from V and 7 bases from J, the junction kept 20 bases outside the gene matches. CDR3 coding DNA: TGTGCCAGCAGTCCCGTCTCGATCCTAGCGGGGGCACGGGGGGAGCAGTACTTC. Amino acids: CASSPVSILAGARGEQYF.

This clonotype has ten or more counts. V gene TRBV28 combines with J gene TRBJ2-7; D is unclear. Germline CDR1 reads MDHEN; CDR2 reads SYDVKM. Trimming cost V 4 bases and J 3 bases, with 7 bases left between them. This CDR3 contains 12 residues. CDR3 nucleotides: TGTGCCAGCAGTTCCCTGGGCTACGAGCAGTACTTC. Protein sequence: CASSSLGYEQYF.

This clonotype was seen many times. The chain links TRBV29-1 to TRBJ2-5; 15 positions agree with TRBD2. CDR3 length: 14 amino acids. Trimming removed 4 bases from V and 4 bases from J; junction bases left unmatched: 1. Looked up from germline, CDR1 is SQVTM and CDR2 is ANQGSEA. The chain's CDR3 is CSVGGLAGGETQYF. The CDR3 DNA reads TGCAGCGTTGGGGGACTAGCGGGAGGAGAGACCCAGTACTTC.

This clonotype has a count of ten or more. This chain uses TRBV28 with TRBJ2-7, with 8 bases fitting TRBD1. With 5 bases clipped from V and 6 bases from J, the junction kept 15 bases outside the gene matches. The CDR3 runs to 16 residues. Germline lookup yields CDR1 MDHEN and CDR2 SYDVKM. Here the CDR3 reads CASSRYPLQGGTEQYF. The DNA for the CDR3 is TGTGCCAGCAGTCGATACCCGCTACAGGGGGGCACCGAGCAGTACTTC.

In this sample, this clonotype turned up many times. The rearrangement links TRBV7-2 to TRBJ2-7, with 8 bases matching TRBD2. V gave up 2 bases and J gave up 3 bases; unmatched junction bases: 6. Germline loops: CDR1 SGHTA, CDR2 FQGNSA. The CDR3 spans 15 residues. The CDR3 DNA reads TGTGCCAGCAGCTTATCCGGGACTAGTATCTACGAGCAGTACTTC. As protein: CASSLSGTSIYEQYF.

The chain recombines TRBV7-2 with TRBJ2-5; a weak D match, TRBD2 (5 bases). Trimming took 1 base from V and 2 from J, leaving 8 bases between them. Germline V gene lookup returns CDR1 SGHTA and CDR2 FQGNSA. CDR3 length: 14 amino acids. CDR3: CASSLEGGQETQYF. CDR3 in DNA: TGTGCCAGCAGCTTAGAGGGCGGGCAAGAGACCCAGTACTTC.

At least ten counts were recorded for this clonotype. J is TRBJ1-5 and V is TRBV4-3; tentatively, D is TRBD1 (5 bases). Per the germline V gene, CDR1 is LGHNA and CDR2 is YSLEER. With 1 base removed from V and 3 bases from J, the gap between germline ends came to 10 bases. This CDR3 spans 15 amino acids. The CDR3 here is CASSQGWGDNQPQHF. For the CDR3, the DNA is TGCGCCAGCAGCCAAGGGTGGGGGGACAATCAGCCCCAGCATTTT.

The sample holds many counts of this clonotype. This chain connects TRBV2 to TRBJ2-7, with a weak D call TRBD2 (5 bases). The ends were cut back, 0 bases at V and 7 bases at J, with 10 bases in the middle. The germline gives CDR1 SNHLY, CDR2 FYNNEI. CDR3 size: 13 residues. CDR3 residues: CASSEADRREQYF. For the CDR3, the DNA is TGTGCCAGCAGTGAAGCTGATAGGAGGGAGCAGTACTTC.

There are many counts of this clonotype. CDR3 sequence (DNA): TGCGCCAGCAGCCAAGTGGGGAGGGGGGGTACTCAGCCCCAGCATTTT. Translating gives CASSQVGRGGTQPQHF. This rearrangement joins TRBV4-1 to TRBJ1-5; weak D call: TRBD1 (6 bases). The germline V gene encodes CDR1 MGHRA and CDR2 YSYEKL. Between the trimmed V and J ends, which lost 1 base and 6 bases, there was a span of 16 bases. The CDR3 has 16 amino acids.

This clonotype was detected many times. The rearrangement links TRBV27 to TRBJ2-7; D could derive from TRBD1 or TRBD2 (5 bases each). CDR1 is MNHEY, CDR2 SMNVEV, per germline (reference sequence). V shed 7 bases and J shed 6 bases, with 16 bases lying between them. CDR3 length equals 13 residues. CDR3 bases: TGTGCCAGCAATCCTCTGGCTGGGGGCGAGCAGTACTTC. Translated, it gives CASNPLAGGEQYF.

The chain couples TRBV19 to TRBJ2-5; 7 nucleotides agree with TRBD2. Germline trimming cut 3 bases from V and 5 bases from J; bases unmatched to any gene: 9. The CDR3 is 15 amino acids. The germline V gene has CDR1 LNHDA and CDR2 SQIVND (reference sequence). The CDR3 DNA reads TGTGCCAGTAGTATCCAAGGCGGGAGATGGGAGACCCAGTACTTC. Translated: CASSIQGGRWETQYF.

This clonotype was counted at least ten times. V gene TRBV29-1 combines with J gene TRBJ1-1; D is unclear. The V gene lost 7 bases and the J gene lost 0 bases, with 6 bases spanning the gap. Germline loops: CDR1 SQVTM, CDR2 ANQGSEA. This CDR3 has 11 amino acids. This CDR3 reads CSGSVNTEAFF. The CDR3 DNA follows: TGCAGCGGATCAGTGAACACTGAAGCTTTCTTT.

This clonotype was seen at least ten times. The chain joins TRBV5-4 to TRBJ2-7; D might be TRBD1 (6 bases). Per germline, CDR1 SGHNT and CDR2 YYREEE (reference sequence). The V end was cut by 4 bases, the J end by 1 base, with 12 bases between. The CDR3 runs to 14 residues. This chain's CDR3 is CASSHKGQSYEQYF. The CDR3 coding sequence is TGTGCCAGCAGCCATAAAGGACAGTCCTACGAGCAGTACTTC. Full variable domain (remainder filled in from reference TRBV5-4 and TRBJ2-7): ETGVTQSPTHLIKTRGQQVTLRCSSQSGHNTVSWYQQALGQGPQFIFQYYREEENGRGNFPPRFSGLQFPNYSSELNVNALELDDSALYLCASSHKGQSYEQYFGPGTRLTVT.

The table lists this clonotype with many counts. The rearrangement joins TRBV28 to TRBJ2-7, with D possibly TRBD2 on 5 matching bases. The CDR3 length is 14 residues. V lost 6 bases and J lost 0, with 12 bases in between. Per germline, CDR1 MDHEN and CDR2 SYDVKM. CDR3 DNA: TGTGCCAGCAGCCCAGCGGACTCCTCCTACGAGCAGTACTTC. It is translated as CASSPADSSYEQYF.

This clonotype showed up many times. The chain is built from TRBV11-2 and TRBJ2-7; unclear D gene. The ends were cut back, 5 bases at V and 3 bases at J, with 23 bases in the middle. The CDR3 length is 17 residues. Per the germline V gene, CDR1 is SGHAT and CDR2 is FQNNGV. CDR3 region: CASSATPGGVLYYEQYF. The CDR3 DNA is TGTGCCAGCAGCGCAACACCAGGTGGAGTTTTATACTACGAGCAGTACTTC. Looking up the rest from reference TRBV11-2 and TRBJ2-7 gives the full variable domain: EAGVAQSPRYKIIEKRQSVAFWCNPISGHATLYWYQQILGQGPKLLIQFQNNGVVDDSQLPKDRFSAERLKGVDSTLKIQPAKLEDSAVYLCASSATPGGVLYYEQYFGPGTRLTVT.

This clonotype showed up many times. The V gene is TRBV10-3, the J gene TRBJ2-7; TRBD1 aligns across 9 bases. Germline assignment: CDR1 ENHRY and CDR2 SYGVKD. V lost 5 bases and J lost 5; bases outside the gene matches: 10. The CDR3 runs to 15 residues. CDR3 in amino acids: CAISINRGPLDEQYF. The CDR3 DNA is TGTGCCATCAGTATAAACAGGGGGCCCCTGGACGAGCAGTACTTC.

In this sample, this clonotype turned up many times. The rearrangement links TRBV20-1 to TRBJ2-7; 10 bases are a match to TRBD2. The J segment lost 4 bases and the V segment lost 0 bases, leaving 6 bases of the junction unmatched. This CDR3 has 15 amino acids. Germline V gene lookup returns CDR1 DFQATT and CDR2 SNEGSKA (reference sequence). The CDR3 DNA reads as TGCAGTGCTAGAGATTTGAGACTAGCGGGTTACGAGCAGTACTTC. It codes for CSARDLRLAGYEQYF.